This T cell receptor beta chain derives from a study of blood T cell repertoires in COVID-19. This clone has just a few counts. The germline gives CDR1 LNHDA, CDR2 SQIVND (reference sequence). Trimming cost V 5 bases and J 4 bases, with 12 bases left between them. This CDR3 comprises 14 residues. Repertoires were generated with immunoSEQ multiplex PCR, while TCRdb's copy carries only in-frame clones and drops some. Among 150,000 or so clones listed, around 80% were seen once. V usage is TRBV19 and J usage is TRBJ2-1, with D perhaps TRBD1 (5 bases). This TCR was sampled from a man between 60 and 75 years old with acute or convalescent COVID-19. Sequencing was performed on peripheral blood. CDR3 bases: TGTGCCAGTAGTCCAGGGAAGGCATACAATGAGCAGTTCTTC. This gives the protein CASSPGKAYNEQFF.